Described below is a single TCR beta chain sequence and its context. As yet, its antigen is unknown. TCRdb used MiXCR to reprocess the 5' RACE reads, holding one entry per CDR3 protein. The sample records about 340,000 distinct CDR3 sequences, more than 15% being singletons. This sample is part of a study of T-cell memory formation after mild COVID-19. Study-level findings and limits: Prior to infection, memory already included some responding clones, suggesting cross-reactive memory joined. Clones shrinking from day 15 to 85 showed even CD4/CD8 mixes; later expanders tilted CD4+. Clones that contracted clustered mainly in CM and EM if CD4+ and in EMRA if CD8+. Confirmation of SARS-CoV-2 specificity was lacking for second-wave clones peaking day 37.

The CDR3 spans 19 residues. Specimen: PBMCs or a T cell subset sorted from them (not recorded which). The origin of this receptor is a man between 18 and 29 years old who had mild COVID-19 (a few samples of this study predate the infection). Cell type and time point are not known. V usage is TRBV21-1 and J usage is TRBJ1-1. TRBV21-1 is labeled a pseudogene. CDR3 sequence reads: CASSKYRARTGCLNTEAFF. The DNA of the CDR3 is TGTGCCAGCAGCAAATACCGGGCCCGGACCGGCTGTTTGAACACTGAAGCTTTCTTT.